Presented here are 20 T cell receptor beta chains from one specimen sequenced in a study of shared T cell receptors in the human thymus. Assay: immunoSEQ multiplex PCR; the TCRdb copy retains only in-frame clones and omits some. The table records roughly 560,000 clones, around 82% of them present only once. The data were also submitted as part of a second study, on human thymus T cells.

Sequenced: thymocytes. The source is a boy under two years old with a congenital heart defect.

J is TRBJ1-2 and V is TRBV10-3; a possible D gene is TRBD1 (6 bases). CDR1 is ENHRY and CDR2 is SYGVKD in the germline V gene. Trimming pared 8 bases from V and 8 bases from J, leaving 15 bases between. This CDR3 is built from 12 residues. The CDR3 loop reads CAIGQGITGYTF. CDR3 nucleotide sequence: TGTGCCATCGGGCAGGGGATAACGGGCTACACCTTC.

The rearrangement joins TRBV6-4 to TRBJ1-2, with a tentative D call TRBD1 (6 bases). V lost 0 bases, J lost 5 bases, and 16 bases lay in between. Germline CDR1 and CDR2: MRHNA and SNTAGT. The CDR3 consists of 16 residues. This CDR3 reads CASSDSNRQDWYGYTF. The DNA for the CDR3 is TGTGCCAGCAGTGACTCTAACCGACAGGATTGGTATGGCTACACCTTC.

This chain joins TRBV2 and TRBJ2-1, with D tentatively TRBD2 (5 bases). This CDR3 contains 15 residues. V lost 5 bases, J lost 5 bases, and 16 bases lay in between. CDR1 is SNHLY and CDR2 is FYNNEI in the germline V gene. CDR3 nucleotides: TGTGCCAGCAGTACACTAGACACCGTTGACAATGAGCAGTTCTTC. It encodes CASSTLDTVDNEQFF.

This chain connects TRBV18 to TRBJ2-7; tentatively, D is TRBD2 (5 bases). The CDR3 sequence is 15 residues long. The V gene's germline CDR1 is KGHSH and CDR2 LQKENI. The V and J ends lost 1 base and 0 bases respectively, with 10 bases between them. The CDR3 DNA reads as TGTGCCAGCTCACCACGCGACGGGAACTCCTACGAGCAGTACTTC. Translating gives CASSPRDGNSYEQYF.

The chain is built from TRBV19 and TRBJ1-5; TRBD1 is a possible D gene (5 bases). The germline V and J ends were trimmed by 3 bases and 0 bases, with 12 bases remaining between them. CDR1 LNHDA and CDR2 SQIVND come from the germline V gene (reference sequence). The CDR3 loop spans 16 amino acids. CDR3 nucleotide sequence: TGTGCCAGTAGTATCCGCCAGGGCCCTAGCAATCAGCCCCAGCATTTT. Translating gives CASSIRQGPSNQPQHF.

CDR3 nucleotides: TGTGCCAGCAGCTTAGGGGTGACAGGTGGGGGAACAGATACGCAGTATTTT. This encodes CASSLGVTGGGTDTQYF. The chain couples TRBV7-2 to TRBJ2-3; maybe TRBD1 (6 bases). V lost 1 base and J 3 bases, leaving 17 bases between the germline ends. CDR3 length: 17 amino acids. CDR1 and CDR2 from the germline V gene are SGHTA and FQGNSA.

This sequence joins TRBV6-1 and TRBJ1-3; possibly TRBD1 for D (5 bases). Germline V gene data show CDR1 as MNHNS and CDR2 as SASEGT. The CDR3 spans 18 residues. V was pared by 0 bases and J by 8 bases, with 23 bases between. CDR3 sequence reads: CASSEAGSGYSLLDTIYF. For the CDR3, the DNA is TGTGCCAGCAGTGAAGCGGGGTCAGGGTACAGTCTCCTGGACACCATATATTTT.

The chain employs TRBV5-6 and TRBJ2-6; possibly TRBD1 for D (6 bases). Looked up from germline, CDR1 is SGHDT and CDR2 is YYEEEE. Trimming took off 4 bases at V and 4 bases at J, with 24 bases between the two ends. CDR3 size: 19 residues. The CDR3 DNA reads as TGTGCCAGCAGCCACCCCCCCGGGACATCAGTACCGGGGGCCAACGTCCTGACTTTC. Protein: CASSHPPGTSVPGANVLTF. The variable domain in full, completed from reference TRBV5-6 and TRBJ2-6, reads DAGVTQSPTHLIKTRGQQVTLRCSPKSGHDTVSWYQQALGQGPQFIFQYYEEEERQRGNFPDRFSGHQFPNYSSELNVNALLLGDSALYLCASSHPPGTSVPGANVLTFGAGSRLTVL.

Only one count was recorded for this clone. V and J are TRBV5-1 and TRBJ2-2, with TRBD2 matching 8 bases. Germline V lookup: CDR1 SGHRS, CDR2 YFSETQ. V trimming: 3 bases; J trimming: 7 bases; junction bases outside the gene matches: 8. The CDR3 is made up of 15 amino acids. For the CDR3, the DNA is TGCGCCAGCAGCTCCCGAGGACTAGCCGACGGGGAGCTGTTTTTT. This sequence encodes CASSSRGLADGELFF.

The CDR3 region is CASSYTGAYEQYF. As DNA, the CDR3 is TGTGCCAGCAGCTACACAGGGGCCTACGAGCAGTACTTC. The gene calls are TRBV5-4 and TRBJ2-7, with TRBD1 matching over 7 bases. The CDR3 consists of 13 residues. CDR1 SGHNT and CDR2 YYREEE come from the germline V gene (reference sequence). V lost 3 bases and J lost 2; bases outside the gene matches: 2.

The chain is built from TRBV4-3 and TRBJ2-7, with TRBD2 matching 9 bases. The CDR3 consists of 15 residues. Unmatched junction bases numbered 6, after V lost 0 bases and J lost 6 bases. The V gene's germline CDR1 is LGHNA and CDR2 YSLEER. Written as DNA, the CDR3 is TGCGCCAGCAGCCAAGATCTAGCGGGGAGTTTCGAGCAGTACTTC. Amino acid sequence: CASSQDLAGSFEQYF.

The V and J genes are TRBV27 and TRBJ2-1; 8 bases line up with TRBD2. This CDR3 comprises 14 residues. Germline V gives CDR1 MNHEY, CDR2 SMNVEV (reference sequence). V gave up 5 bases and J gave up 4 bases; unmatched junction bases: 4. The CDR3 loop reads CASSLGLAYNEQFF. CDR3 bases: TGTGCCAGCAGTCTAGGACTAGCTTACAATGAGCAGTTCTTC.

This clone was counted between two and nine times. V gene TRBV12-5 combines with J gene TRBJ1-1; tentatively, D is TRBD1 (6 bases). Germline loops: CDR1 LGHNT, CDR2 FRNRAP. V was shortened by 6 bases and J by 4 bases, with 12 bases between the two germline ends. This CDR3 has 13 residues. CDR3 loop: CASGPTGCTEAFF. The CDR3 nucleotides are TGTGCTAGTGGGCCTACAGGGTGCACTGAAGCTTTCTTT. Combining the CDR3 with reference TRBV12-5 and TRBJ1-1 gives the whole variable domain DARVTQTPRHKVTEMGQEVTMRCQPILGHNTVFWYRQTMMQGLELLAYFRNRAPLDDSGMPKDRFSAEMPDATLATLKIQPSEPRDSAVYFCASGPTGCTEAFFGQGTRLTVV.

The J gene is TRBJ1-1, the V gene TRBV10-1; the match to TRBD1 covers 7 bases. The CDR3 runs 17 residues. Losses at the gene ends were 0 bases for V and 4 bases for J; bases not matched to a gene: 11. Germline V gives CDR1 WNHNN, CDR2 SYGVQD (reference sequence). The CDR3 DNA reads as TGCGCCAGCAGTGAGTCAGGGACAGCATTAGAAGGCACTGAAGCTTTCTTT. The encoded protein is CASSESGTALEGTEAFF.

This clone was seen more than once but under ten times. J is TRBJ1-2 and V is TRBV18, with D hard to call. The CDR3 spans 18 residues. V was cut by 3 bases and J by 2 bases, with 22 bases left in between. CDR1 is KGHSH and CDR2 is LQKENI in the germline V gene. CDR3 sequence: CASSPSASGEVSNYGYTF. The CDR3 coding sequence is TGTGCCAGCTCACCCTCGGCTTCGGGAGAAGTTTCCAACTATGGCTACACCTTC.

The chain links TRBV6-1 to TRBJ1-2; D is unresolved. V was cut by 4 bases and J by 3 bases, with 6 bases left in between. This CDR3 region has 12 residues. CDR1 and CDR2 (germline): MNHNS, SASEGT. The chain's CDR3 is CASSGGDYGYTF. The CDR3 bases are TGTGCCAGCAGTGGGGGAGACTATGGCTACACCTTC.

The genes are TRBV11-2 and TRBJ1-3; TRBD1 is a possible D gene (6 bases). V lost 2 bases and J lost 2, with 13 bases in between. This CDR3 spans 16 amino acids. Per the germline V gene, CDR1 is SGHAT and CDR2 is FQNNGV. CDR3 sequence reads: CASSLRDTGTGNTIYF. The CDR3 coding sequence is TGTGCCAGCAGCTTAAGGGACACGGGCACTGGAAACACCATATATTTT.

The chain recombines TRBV5-6 with TRBJ2-5, with D perhaps TRBD1 (5 bases). The germline V gene encodes CDR1 SGHDT and CDR2 YYEEEE. The CDR3 runs 16 residues. The ends were cut back, 2 bases at V and 4 bases at J, with 18 bases in the middle. The CDR3 nucleotides are TGTGCCAGCAGCTTCCGCTTGGGCAGGGTAGGAGAGACCCAGTACTTC. Translated: CASSFRLGRVGETQYF. The full variable domain, completed using reference TRBV5-6 and TRBJ2-5, is DAGVTQSPTHLIKTRGQQVTLRCSPKSGHDTVSWYQQALGQGPQFIFQYYEEEERQRGNFPDRFSGHQFPNYSSELNVNALLLGDSALYLCASSFRLGRVGETQYFGPGTRLLVL.

The gene calls are TRBV6-1 and TRBJ2-1; 7 bases line up with TRBD2. Germline CDR1 and CDR2: MNHNS and SASEGT. The CDR3 contains 16 residues. V lost 2 bases, J lost 5 bases, and 9 bases stayed unmatched. Here the CDR3 reads CASSETGKREDNEQFF. CDR3 sequence (DNA): TGTGCCAGCAGTGAAACTGGGAAGCGGGAAGACAATGAGCAGTTCTTC.

As for this clone: The junction and the germline gene differ at one end; a read error may be behind it. The chain uses TRBV15 and TRBJ1-4, with D maybe TRBD1 (5 bases). The CDR3 covers 14 residues. The germline V gene encodes CDR1 LNHNV and CDR2 YYDKDF (reference sequence). For the CDR3, the DNA is TGTGCCGCCAGCGCCCACCGGGGGGGAGACAAACTGTTTTTT. Its protein product is CAASAHRGGDKLFF.